Below, 23 T cell receptor beta chains from the same sample are listed, as sequenced in a study of CD8 T cells in Susac syndrome. Roughly 0.45 to 1 ug RNA was reverse transcribed with random hexamers. TCRdb fed the immunoSEQ multiplex PCR reads into MiXCR, producing one record per CDR3 protein. The table lists more than 150,000 distinct CDR3 sequences, roughly 95% of them singletons. The sample was CD4+ T cells from PBMCs. The receptors originated from a human donor with Susac syndrome.

This chain uses TRBV30 with TRBJ1-1, with 8 bases matching TRBD1. V lost 8 bases and J lost 5; bases outside the gene matches: 10. Germline CDR1 reads GTSNPN; CDR2 reads SVGIG (reference sequence). This CDR3 region has 13 residues. The CDR3 sequence is CAMDRAKRTEAFF. The CDR3 DNA reads TGTGCCATGGACAGGGCGAAGCGAACTGAAGCTTTCTTT.

This chain uses TRBV7-2 with TRBJ2-7, with D possibly being TRBD2 (5 bases). With 5 bases removed from V and 3 bases from J, the gap between germline ends came to 14 bases. Germline lookup yields CDR1 SGHTA and CDR2 FQGNSA. This CDR3 spans 14 amino acids. As DNA, the CDR3 is TGTGCCAGCAGCCCAGCGGTGATAGTCTACGAGCAGTACTTC. This gives the protein CASSPAVIVYEQYF.

The chain couples TRBV7-2 to TRBJ1-5; D remains unclear. The CDR3 runs 15 residues. Between the trimmed V and J ends, which lost 5 bases and 2 bases, there was a span of 13 bases. Germline loops: CDR1 SGHTA, CDR2 FQGNSA. CDR3 sequence reads: CASSPQGYGNQPQHF. The CDR3 nucleotides read TGTGCCAGCAGCCCTCAAGGGTACGGCAATCAGCCCCAGCATTTT.

The chain recombines TRBV6-4 with TRBJ2-3; TRBD1 is a possible D gene (6 bases). CDR3 size: 13 residues. The ends were cut back, 2 bases at V and 5 bases at J, with 8 bases in the middle. Germline V CDR1 and CDR2: MRHNA, SNTAGT. CDR3 protein: CASSDRGGDTQYF. For the CDR3, the DNA is TGTGCCAGCAGTGACCGAGGGGGAGATACGCAGTATTTT.

CDR3 nucleotide sequence: TGTGCCAGCAGCCGAGGGGGCGTCGCCACTGAAGCTTTCTTT. Translated, it gives CASSRGGVATEAFF. The chain recombines TRBV7-9 with TRBJ1-1; 7 bases match TRBD1. The CDR3 length is 14 residues. Germline V lookup: CDR1 SEHNR, CDR2 FQNEAQ (reference sequence). With 5 bases clipped from V and 4 bases from J, the junction kept 7 bases outside the gene matches.

The chain couples TRBV3-1 to TRBJ1-1, with 7 positions matching TRBD1. The CDR3 covers 14 residues. The germline V gene has CDR1 LGHDT and CDR2 YNNKEL (reference sequence). J gave up 4 bases and V 6 bases, and 8 bases lay outside the gene matches. The CDR3 DNA follows: TGTGCCAGCAGACCAGGGGGTCGGAGCACTGAAGCTTTCTTT. It codes for CASRPGGRSTEAFF. Using reference TRBV3-1 and TRBJ1-1 for the parts outside the CDR3, the full variable domain is DTAVSQTPKYLVTQMGNDKSIKCEQNLGHDTMYWYKQDSKKFLKIMFSYNNKELIINETVPNRFSPKSPDKAHLNLHINSLELGDSAVYFCASRPGGRSTEAFFGQGTRLTVV.

This chain uses TRBV29-1 with TRBJ1-5; a weak D match, TRBD1 (6 bases). CDR1 SQVTM and CDR2 ANQGSEA come from the germline V gene. The CDR3 totals 14 residues. Trimming pared 6 bases from V and 3 bases from J, leaving 15 bases between. The CDR3 protein is CSVTFRDNNQPQHF. CDR3 sequence (DNA): TGCAGCGTCACATTCCGGGACAACAATCAGCCCCAGCATTTT.

The chain uses TRBV12-3 or TRBV12-4 and TRBJ2-5; 11 bases are shared with TRBD2. The CDR3 length is 17 residues. J lost 4 bases, V lost 3 bases, and 10 bases had no gene match. CDR3 sequence: CASSLVLAGGIGETQYF. The CDR3 nucleotides are TGTGCCAGCAGTTTGGTTCTAGCGGGAGGAATCGGAGAGACCCAGTACTTC.

The V gene is TRBV6-5, the J gene TRBJ1-2; TRBD1 aligns across 7 bases. Germline trimming cut 4 bases from V and 7 bases from J; bases unmatched to any gene: 9. CDR3 length: 14 amino acids. CDR1 MNHEY and CDR2 SVGAGI come from the germline V gene. The CDR3 region has the DNA TGTGCCAGCAGTTCCGACAGGGCGGCCTTTGGCTACACCTTC. Translated: CASSSDRAAFGYTF.

Here the CDR3 DNA reads TGTGCCAGCAGTTTTGAGGGATCCTACGAGCAGTACGTC. Its protein is CASSFEGSYEQYV. V gene TRBV28 combines with J gene TRBJ2-7; TRBD2 might be the D (5 bases). Per germline, CDR1 MDHEN and CDR2 SYDVKM. The CDR3 consists of 13 residues. V lost 3 bases and J lost 1, with 7 bases in between.

This chain uses TRBV20-1 with TRBJ1-5; no clear D. CDR3 length: 14 amino acids. The V gene lost 1 base and the J gene lost 1 base, with 8 bases spanning the gap. Germline values: CDR1 DFQATT, CDR2 SNEGSKA (reference sequence). CDR3 residues: CSARVGSSNQPQHF. The CDR3 DNA is TGCAGTGCTAGAGTAGGCAGCAGCAATCAGCCCCAGCATTTT.

The chain links TRBV20-1 to TRBJ2-1; TRBD1 or TRBD2 may be the D gene (5 bases each). CDR1 and CDR2 from the germline V gene are DFQATT and SNEGSKA (reference sequence). The V gene lost 3 bases and the J gene lost 14 bases, with 14 bases spanning the gap. The CDR3 spans 11 residues. The CDR3 coding sequence is TGCAGTGCTAGGGGGGTTTCGGGCGAGTTCTTC. It translates to CSARGVSGEFF.

The chain links TRBV5-1 to TRBJ2-7; 7 bases are a match to TRBD1. The CDR3 contains 15 residues. V gave up 3 bases and J gave up 0 bases; unmatched junction bases: 6. CDR1 is SGHRS, CDR2 YFSETQ, per germline. Written as DNA, the CDR3 is TGCGCCAGCAGCTGGGGACAGCCCTTCTCCTACGAGCAGTACTTC. Translating it yields CASSWGQPFSYEQYF.

The chain is built from TRBV27 and TRBJ2-4; 8 positions match TRBD2. CDR3 size: 16 residues. The J segment lost 1 base and the V segment lost 8 bases, leaving 10 bases of the junction unmatched. CDR1 is MNHEY, CDR2 SMNVEV, per germline (reference sequence). The CDR3 DNA is TGTGCCAGCCACTTTCGGGGGGGCCAGGCCAAAAACATTCAGTACTTC. This gives the protein CASHFRGGQAKNIQYF.

The chain links TRBV27 to TRBJ2-7; 7 nucleotides align to TRBD2. CDR3 length: 17 residues. The germline V gene encodes CDR1 MNHEY and CDR2 SMNVEV (reference sequence). The V segment lost 2 bases and the J segment 5 bases; nucleotides outside the gene matches: 15. CDR3 protein: CASSLRLGGEFINEQYF. The CDR3 coding sequence is TGTGCCAGCAGTTTACGACTGGGGGGGGAGTTCATCAACGAGCAGTACTTC.

This rearrangement joins TRBV19 to TRBJ1-5; tentative D call: TRBD1 (5 bases). The CDR3 totals 16 residues. The germline CDR1 and CDR2 sequences are LNHDA and SQIVND (reference sequence). Deletions cut 3 bases from V and 0 bases from J, with 12 bases between. CDR3 in amino acids: CASSIGRGYSNQPQHF. CDR3 nucleotides: TGTGCCAGTAGTATTGGGAGGGGATATAGCAATCAGCCCCAGCATTTT.

The chain couples TRBV5-1 to TRBJ2-7; 12 positions agree with TRBD1. Germline values: CDR1 SGHRS, CDR2 YFSETQ. This CDR3 spans 15 amino acids. V was pared by 3 bases and J by 7 bases, with 8 bases of the junction left unmatched. The CDR3 loop reads CASSYRDRGPLEQYF. As DNA, the CDR3 is TGCGCCAGCAGCTACCGGGACAGGGGGCCCTTGGAGCAGTACTTC.

The genes are TRBV23-1 and TRBJ1-2; TRBD1 is a possible D gene (5 bases). Being an ORF, TRBV23-1 has a function that is uncertain. CDR3 length: 12 residues. This CDR3 is CVRAGIVGGYTF. The CDR3 bases are TGCGTACGAGCAGGGATAGTAGGGGGCTACACCTTC.

This sequence joins TRBV30 and TRBJ2-3; 7 positions agree with TRBD2. This CDR3 has 12 amino acids. The ends lost 0 bases at V and 11 bases at J; junction bases unmatched: 5. The V gene's germline CDR1 is GTSNPN and CDR2 SVGIG (reference sequence). The CDR3 DNA reads as TGTGCCTGGAGTGTACGGCGGGAGATGCAGTATTTT. It is translated as CAWSVRREMQYF.

The gene calls are TRBV30 and TRBJ2-2; perhaps D is TRBD1 or TRBD2 (5 bases each). Germline CDR1 reads GTSNPN; CDR2 reads SVGIG (reference sequence). This CDR3 region has 20 residues. The V gene lost 1 base and the J gene lost 4 bases, with 28 bases spanning the gap. CDR3 sequence (DNA): TGTGCCTGGAGTGGCGCATTGGGCAGGGTTCGGGGCGCTCGCACCGGGGAGCTGTTTTTT. It is translated as CAWSGALGRVRGARTGELFF. Looking up the rest from reference TRBV30 and TRBJ2-2 gives the full variable domain: SQTIHQWPATLVQPVGSPLSLECTVEGTSNPNLYWYRQAAGRGLQLLFYSVGIGQISSEVPQNLSASRPQDRQFILSSKKLLLSDSGFYLCAWSGALGRVRGARTGELFFGEGSRLTVL.

This clonotype was seen a handful of times. The gene calls are TRBV14 and TRBJ1-2; a possible D gene is TRBD1 (6 bases). CDR3 length: 13 amino acids. Germline V CDR1 and CDR2: SGHDN, FVKESK. Trimming pared 6 bases from V and 0 bases from J, leaving 8 bases between. CDR3 protein: CASSRTANYGYTF. Written as DNA, the CDR3 is TGTGCCAGCAGTAGGACAGCTAACTATGGCTACACCTTC.

The chain couples TRBV7-9 to TRBJ2-7, with D possibly being TRBD1 or TRBD2 (5 bases each). The CDR3 runs to 13 residues. Per germline, CDR1 SEHNR and CDR2 FQNEAQ (reference sequence). V lost 2 bases and J lost 6, with 11 bases in between. The CDR3 bases are TGTGCCAGCAGCTTAAGTGGGGACGGCGAGCAGTACGTC. This encodes CASSLSGDGEQYV.

This chain joins TRBV29-1 and TRBJ1-2; D is unresolved. CDR1 and CDR2 (germline): SQVTM, ANQGSEA. The V gene lost 1 base and the J gene lost 3 bases, with 6 bases spanning the gap. CDR3 length equals 12 residues. The CDR3 sequence is CSVEGRHYGYTF. In nucleotides, the CDR3 is TGCAGCGTTGAAGGTCGGCACTATGGCTACACCTTC.